The 20 T cell receptor beta chains below all came from one sample that was sequenced in a study of T cells after yellow fever vaccination. TCRdb ran MiXCR on the 5' RACE reads and lists one entry per CDR3 protein. The sample includes about 330,000 distinct CDR3 sequences, about 4% of them seen just once. The sample consisted of PBMCs, taken 5 days after the yellow fever booster vaccination. The receptor source for this set is a man younger than 35 who received the YFV17D yellow fever vaccine.

The V and J genes are TRBV12-3 or TRBV12-4 and TRBJ1-5, with 9 bases fitting TRBD1. CDR3 length equals 13 residues. The CDR3 DNA sequence: TGTGTGTCGGGACAGGGCCCCAATCAGCCCCAGCATTTT. Residues: CVSGQGPNQPQHF.

This clonotype appeared a few times. The V gene is TRBV20-1, the J gene TRBJ2-7; D may be TRBD2 (5 bases). The CDR3 runs 14 residues. Germline V gene data show CDR1 as DFQATT and CDR2 as SNEGSKA (reference sequence). Trimming stripped 3 bases from V and 3 bases from J, with 15 bases between. In DNA, the CDR3 is TGCAGTGCTAGTCTCTTTTCCCGGGACTACGAGCAGTACTTC. This translates into CSASLFSRDYEQYF.

This clonotype turned up a few times. The CDR3 sequence: CASSQDRAGAGGYTF. CDR3 nucleotide sequence: TGTGCCAGCAGCCAAGATCGTGCAGGAGCAGGGGGCTACACCTTC. The J gene is TRBJ1-2, the V gene TRBV3-1, with D perhaps TRBD1 (5 bases). CDR3 length: 15 residues. Germline lookup yields CDR1 LGHDT and CDR2 YNNKEL (reference sequence). The V end lost 0 bases, the J end lost 8 bases, and 16 bases lay between the germline ends.

The rearrangement joins TRBV5-1 to TRBJ2-3; 8 bases match TRBD1. This CDR3 spans 14 amino acids. Germline-derived CDR1 and CDR2 are SGHRS and YFSETQ. V gave up 7 bases and J gave up 3 bases; unmatched junction bases: 7. The CDR3 loop is CASFRGPGTDTQYF. The CDR3 DNA reads as TGCGCCAGCTTCAGGGGGCCTGGGACAGATACGCAGTATTTT.

In its sample, this clonotype was seen many times. Here the CDR3 DNA reads TGTGCCAGCAGCTTAGCTGGGACAGCGAACACTGAAGCTTTCTTT. Protein: CASSLAGTANTEAFF. The chain couples TRBV7-2 to TRBJ1-1; TRBD1 matches 7 bases. CDR1 SGHTA and CDR2 FQGNSA come from the germline V gene. The CDR3 spans 15 residues. V dropped 0 bases and J dropped 1; count of bases not matched to a gene: 2.

This clonotype was found a few times. The genes are TRBV7-9 and TRBJ1-2; D unresolved. The germline V gene encodes CDR1 SEHNR and CDR2 FQNEAQ (reference sequence). Between the trimmed V and J ends, which lost 9 bases and 0 bases, there was a span of 11 bases. This CDR3 region has 13 residues. The CDR3 loop reads CASAQEANYGYTF. DNA for the CDR3: TGTGCCAGTGCGCAGGAGGCTAACTATGGCTACACCTTC.

Only a few counts were recorded for this clonotype. The chain couples TRBV7-9 to TRBJ2-3; the D gene could be TRBD1 or TRBD2 (5 bases each). This CDR3 has 16 amino acids. V dropped 3 bases and J dropped 0 bases, with 13 bases sitting between them. The V gene's germline CDR1 is SEHNR and CDR2 FQNEAQ (reference sequence). CDR3 coding DNA: TGTGCCAGCAGCTTTCTACTAGGGGCCAGCACAGATACGCAGTATTTT. It specifies CASSFLLGASTDTQYF. Complete variable domain (other parts from reference TRBV7-9 and TRBJ2-3): DTGVSQNPRHKITKRGQNVTFRCDPISEHNRLYWYRQTLGQGPEFLTYFQNEAQLEKSRLLSDRFSAERPKGSFSTLEIQRTEQGDSAMYLCASSFLLGASTDTQYFGPGTRLTVL.

V is TRBV7-2 and J is TRBJ2-3, with 11 nucleotides matching TRBD2. Germline CDR1 and CDR2: SGHTA and FQGNSA. The CDR3 has 15 residues. The ends lost 1 base at V and 14 bases at J; junction bases unmatched: 11. The CDR3: CASSLVAGGPRTLYF. In DNA, the CDR3 is TGTGCCAGCAGCTTAGTAGCGGGGGGGCCCCGTACTCTGTATTTT.

This clonotype was picked up many times. The chain joins TRBV10-2 to TRBJ2-5; TRBD2 matches at 7 bases. Germline V CDR1 and CDR2: WSHSY, SAAADI. The J segment lost 1 base and the V segment lost 4 bases, leaving 0 bases of the junction unmatched. The CDR3 is 13 amino acids. CDR3 DNA sequence: TGCGCCAGCAGTGCTAGCGGCCAAGAGACCCAGTACTTC. Its translation: CASSASGQETQYF.

This clonotype showed up many times. The chain is built from TRBV27 and TRBJ2-1; 7 bases line up with TRBD1. Germline V gene lookup returns CDR1 MNHEY and CDR2 SMNVEV (reference sequence). CDR3 length equals 15 residues. After removal of 4 bases from V and 3 bases from J, the junction contained 6 bases not matched to a gene. CDR3 sequence reads: CASSSDRVLYNEQFF. The DNA for the CDR3 is TGTGCCAGCAGTTCCGACAGGGTTCTCTACAATGAGCAGTTCTTC.

This chain links TRBV18 with TRBJ2-6, with D perhaps TRBD1 (6 bases). This CDR3 is built from 18 residues. Germline-derived CDR1 and CDR2 are KGHSH and LQKENI. V lost 3 bases to trimming and J lost 3 bases, with 18 bases between them. The CDR3 loop reads CASSPPPPGVGGANVLTF. CDR3 DNA sequence: TGTGCCAGCTCACCCCCCCCCCCAGGGGTTGGTGGGGCCAACGTCCTGACTTTC. Based on the CDR3 plus reference TRBV18 and TRBJ2-6, the full variable domain is NAGVMQNPRHLVRRRGQEARLRCSPMKGHSHVYWYRQLPEEGLKFMVYLQKENIIDESGMPKERFSAEFPKEGPSILRIQQVVRGDSAAYFCASSPPPPGVGGANVLTFGAGSRLTVL.

This clonotype has just a few counts. This sequence joins TRBV30 and TRBJ1-4, with no clear D. Germline V gives CDR1 GTSNPN, CDR2 SVGIG (reference sequence). CDR3 length: 12 residues. V was pared by 2 bases and J by 7 bases, with 8 bases between. The CDR3 sequence is CAWSLTGEKLFF. CDR3 sequence (DNA): TGTGCCTGGAGTTTAACGGGTGAAAAACTGTTTTTT.

This clonotype showed up just a few times. The V and J genes are TRBV28 and TRBJ2-5, with D perhaps TRBD2 (6 bases). CDR3 size: 15 residues. Germline CDR1 is MDHEN and CDR2 is SYDVKM. V was trimmed by 3 bases and J by 5 bases, leaving 16 bases between them. The CDR3 nucleotides are TGTGCCAGCAGTTTGGGCGGGATGGACCGTGAGACCCAGTACTTC. Its protein is CASSLGGMDRETQYF.

The chain employs TRBV20-1 and TRBJ1-2, with 8 bases aligning to TRBD1. The ends lost 0 bases at V and 8 bases at J; junction bases unmatched: 11. CDR3 length equals 15 residues. Germline loops: CDR1 DFQATT, CDR2 SNEGSKA (reference sequence). The CDR3 sequence: CSAREARGLGHGYTF. The CDR3 nucleotides read TGCAGTGCTAGAGAGGCCAGGGGGCTGGGTCACGGCTACACCTTC.

This clonotype occurred many times. The chain carries TRBV6-5 and TRBJ2-1, with D possibly TRBD2 on 5 matching bases. Per germline, CDR1 MNHEY and CDR2 SVGAGI. V shed 6 bases and J shed 5 bases, with 14 bases lying between them. The CDR3 runs to 14 residues. The CDR3 protein is CASRRVTVDNEQFF. The CDR3 nucleotides are TGTGCCAGCAGGAGGGTGACCGTTGACAATGAGCAGTTCTTC.

This clonotype was picked up a small number of times. This rearrangement joins TRBV7-9 to TRBJ1-2; D is ambiguous. The CDR3 consists of 13 residues. Germline V gene data show CDR1 as SEHNR and CDR2 as FQNEAQ (reference sequence). The germline V and J ends were trimmed by 6 bases and 7 bases, with 15 bases remaining between them. The CDR3 nucleotides read TGTGCCAGCAGTTTACCCCGGGGAGGTGGCTACACCTTC. It is translated as CASSLPRGGGYTF.

The chain uses TRBV20-1 and TRBJ2-3, with D unresolved. CDR1 is DFQATT and CDR2 is SNEGSKA in the germline V gene (reference sequence). The CDR3 is 13 amino acids. V was pared by 6 bases and J by 5 bases, with 15 bases between. The CDR3 loop is CSAVTVSQDTQYF. The CDR3 region has the DNA TGCAGTGCCGTGACTGTCTCTCAAGATACGCAGTATTTT.

This clonotype has just a few counts. This chain uses TRBV20-1 with TRBJ2-3; D is possibly TRBD2 (6 bases). From germline, CDR1 is DFQATT and CDR2 SNEGSKA (reference sequence). The CDR3 consists of 12 residues. V lost 6 bases and J 3 bases, leaving 10 bases between the germline ends. The CDR3 is CSAGSGTDTQYF. The CDR3 coding sequence is TGCAGTGCCGGGAGTGGTACAGATACGCAGTATTTT.

This clonotype has more than one count but fewer than ten. This chain links TRBV28 with TRBJ1-6; D remains unclear. The CDR3 sequence is 13 residues long. V lost 7 bases and J lost 5, with 9 bases in between. Germline V CDR1 and CDR2: MDHEN, SYDVKM. The CDR3: CASKRTDNSPLHF. In DNA form, the CDR3 reads TGTGCCAGCAAGCGTACTGATAATTCACCCCTCCACTTT.

This clonotype came up a few times. The chain carries TRBV4-1 and TRBJ2-2; 9 positions match TRBD1. The CDR3 is 16 residues long. J lost 5 bases, V lost 8 bases, and 12 bases had no gene match. Germline V gene data show CDR1 as MGHRA and CDR2 as YSYEKL. CDR3 in amino acids: CASGRPGTGFTGELFF. Written as DNA, the CDR3 is TGCGCCAGCGGCCGACCAGGGACAGGGTTTACCGGGGAGCTGTTTTTT.